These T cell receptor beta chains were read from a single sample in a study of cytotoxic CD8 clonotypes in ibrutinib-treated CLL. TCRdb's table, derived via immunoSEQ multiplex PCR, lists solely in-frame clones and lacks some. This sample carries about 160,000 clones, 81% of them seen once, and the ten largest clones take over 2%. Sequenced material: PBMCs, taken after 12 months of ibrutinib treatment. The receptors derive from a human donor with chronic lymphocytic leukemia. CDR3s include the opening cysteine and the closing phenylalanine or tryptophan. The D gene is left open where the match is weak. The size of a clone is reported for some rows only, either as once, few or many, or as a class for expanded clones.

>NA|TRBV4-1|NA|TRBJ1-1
CASSQGVLNTEAFF
TGCGCCAGCAGTCAAGGCGTCTTGAACACTGAAGCTTTCTTT
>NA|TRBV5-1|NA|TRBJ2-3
CASSLSVVSTDTQYF
TGCGCCAGCAGCTTGTCGGTAGTTAGCACAGATACGCAGTATTTT
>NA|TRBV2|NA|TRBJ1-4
CASSETWATGEKLFF
TGTGCCAGCAGTGAAACCTGGGCGACGGGTGAAAAACTGTTTTTT
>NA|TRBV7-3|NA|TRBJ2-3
CASSLGVDGGTDTQYF
TGTGCCAGCAGCTTAGGGGTTGATGGGGGCACAGATACGCAGTATTTT
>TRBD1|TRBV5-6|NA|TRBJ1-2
CASTPDRGTRYGYTF
TGTGCCAGCACCCCCGACAGGGGAACTCGGTATGGCTACACCTTC
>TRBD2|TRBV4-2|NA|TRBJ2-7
CASSLAVTSGRATGGSYEQYF
TGTGCCAGCAGCCTCGCCGTTACTAGCGGGAGGGCCACTGGTGGTTCCTACGAGCAGTACTTC
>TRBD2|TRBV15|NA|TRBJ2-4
CATSRDQAGWAKNIQYF
TGTGCCACCAGCAGAGATCAAGCGGGGTGGGCCAAAAACATTCAGTACTTC
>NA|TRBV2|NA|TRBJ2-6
CAIPLSSGANVLTF
TGTGCCATCCCTCTAAGCTCTGGGGCCAACGTCCTGACTTTC
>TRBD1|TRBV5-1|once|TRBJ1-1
CASSRQDRGGVAFF
TGCGCCAGCAGCCGACAGGACAGGGGAGGGGTAGCTTTCTTT
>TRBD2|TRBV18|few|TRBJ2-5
CASSPYPGLQETQYF
TGTGCCAGCTCACCTTACCCGGGACTACAAGAGACCCAGTACTTC
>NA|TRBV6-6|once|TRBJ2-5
CASSYKQGPFQETQYF
TGTGCCAGCAGTTACAAACAGGGCCCCTTCCAAGAGACCCAGTACTTC
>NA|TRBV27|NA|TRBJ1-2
CASSFRRASLGYTF
TGTGCCAGCAGTTTTAGGAGGGCCTCTTTGGGCTACACCTTC
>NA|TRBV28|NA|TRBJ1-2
CASSLATTDYGYTF
TGTGCCAGCAGTTTAGCCACGACGGATTATGGCTACACCTTC